The rows below give T cell receptor beta chains drawn from one sample of a study of cytomegalovirus exposure and HLA in healthy donors. Assay used: immunoSEQ multiplex PCR; TCRdb lists only in-frame clones, some missing. The sample shows more than 300,000 clones, roughly 88% of them seen only once. Material: PBMCs. These receptor sequences come from a woman aged 18-29 years in good health and CMV-seronegative. Each CDR3 is given with its conserved first and last residue. A D gene is named only where the DNA matches it firmly. The size of a clone is reported for some rows only, either as once, few or many, or as a class for expanded clones.

NA once TRBJ2-5 TRBV5-1 TGCGCCAGCAGCTTTAGTGGGCCGCAAGAGACCCAGTACTTC CASSFSGPQETQYF
NA NA TRBJ1-2 TRBV18 TGTGCCAGCTCACCTATGCGGGGTCTGGAGGGCTATGGCTACACCTTC CASSPMRGLEGYGYTF
TRBD2 NA TRBJ2-7 TRBV5-3 TGTGCCAGAAGCACTAGCGGGAGGGCCTACGAGCAGTACTTC CARSTSGRAYEQYF
TRBD2 NA TRBJ2-3 TRBV30 TGTGCCTGGAGTTTCCGGGCTAGCGGGGTCACAGATACGCAGTATTTT CAWSFRASGVTDTQYF
NA NA TRBJ1-1 TRBV5-1 TGCGCCAGCAGCTTGGGACAGTCGGAAGCTTTCTTT CASSLGQSEAFF
NA NA TRBJ1-1 TRBV6-5 TGTGCCAGCAGTTACGGGGCAGGGCTGGGGACTGAAGCTTTCTTT CASSYGAGLGTEAFF
NA NA TRBJ1-6 TRBV5-8 TGTGCCAGCAGCAAAACACTCGGGTCGGGATATAATTCACCCCTCCACTTT CASSKTLGSGYNSPLHF
TRBD2 NA TRBJ2-1 TRBV29-1 TGCAGCGTTGAAGGACTAGCGGGAGCGAACTACAATGAGCAGTTCTTC CSVEGLAGANYNEQFF
NA NA TRBJ1-1 TRBV5-1 TGCGCCAGCAGCTTGGCAAACAGGAGGAACACTGAAGCTTTCTTT CASSLANRRNTEAFF
NA NA TRBJ2-7 TRBV11-2 TGTGCCAGCGGCGAAACAATGACAGGAATAAGACTGGACGAGCAGTACTTC CASGETMTGIRLDEQYF
NA NA TRBJ1-4 TRBV28 TGTGCCAGCAGGATAGGACTTGTTCATGAAAAACTGTTTTTT CASRIGLVHEKLFF
NA NA TRBJ2-7 TRBV6-5 TGTGCCAGCAGCCACGGCGGCTCTGGCTACGAGCAGTACTTC CASSHGGSGYEQYF
TRBD2 NA TRBJ2-7 TRBV7-7 TGTGCCAGCAGCCCACGAGAGAGTAGCGGGGGGGAAAGCTCCTACGAGCAGTACTTC CASSPRESSGGESSYEQYF
NA NA TRBJ1-5 TRBV10-2 TGCGCCAGCGGGGGGAGCAATCAGCCCCAGCATTTT CASGGSNQPQHF
NA NA TRBJ1-5 TRBV18 TGTGCCAGCTCAGTAGATGTTGGCAATCAGCCCCAGCATTTT CASSVDVGNQPQHF
TRBD2 NA TRBJ2-1 TRBV5-1 TGCGCCAGCAGCTTGGAGTCTAGCGGGAATCGTGAGCAGTTCTTC CASSLESSGNREQFF
NA NA TRBJ2-1 TRBV27 TGTGCCAGCACCCCTTTCGCTAGCTGGGTTGGTGAGCAGTTCTTC CASTPFASWVGEQFF
NA NA TRBJ2-7 TRBV7-9 TGTGCCAGCACCAAAAGAGGCCACGAGCAGTACTTC CASTKRGHEQYF
NA NA TRBJ1-5 TRBV6-5 TGTGCCAGCAGTTACGAAGGGGTAGGTCAGCCCCAGCATTTT CASSYEGVGQPQHF
TRBD2 NA TRBJ2-1 TRBV30 TGTGCCTGGAGGCTAGCGGGGAGGAGGGGTGAGCAGTTCTTC CAWRLAGRRGEQFF
NA NA TRBJ1-1 TRBV20-1 TGCAGTGCTAGCCCCTACACTGAAGCTTTCTTT CSASPYTEAFF
NA few TRBJ1-5 TRBV28 TGTGCCAGCAGGCTATGGAGAGATCAGCCCCAGCATTTT CASRLWRDQPQHF
TRBD1 NA TRBJ1-1 TRBV27 TGTGCCAGCAGTTCCCTAACAGGGGTAAAGGGGAACACTGAAGCTTTCTTT CASSSLTGVKGNTEAFF
NA NA TRBJ1-1 TRBV29-1 TGCAGCGCCCGCGGCTGGGAGGGAACTGAAGCTTTCTTT CSARGWEGTEAFF
TRBD2 NA TRBJ2-2 TRBV6-5 TGTGCCAGCAGGCCCGGGACTAGCGGTACCGGGGAGCTGTTTTTT CASRPGTSGTGELFF
TRBD1 once TRBJ2-7 TRBV5-1 TGCGCCAGCAGCTTTTGGCGACAGGGCAACTCCTACGAGCAGTACTTC CASSFWRQGNSYEQYF
NA NA TRBJ2-6 TRBV19 TGTGCCAGTAGACTGACAGGGACTCCGAGTGGCTCTGGGGCCAACGTCCTGACTTTC CASRLTGTPSGSGANVLTF
NA NA TRBJ1-5 TRBV2 TGTGCCAGCAGTGAGTCGACAGAGCCTAATCAGCCCCAGCATTTT CASSESTEPNQPQHF
NA NA TRBJ2-4 TRBV18 TGTGCCAGCTCACCACAGGAGGGGAGCAAAAACATTCAGTACTTC CASSPQEGSKNIQYF
NA NA TRBJ2-7 TRBV4-2 TGTGCCAGCAGCCAGCAGGGGCTCCGGGACTACGAGCAGTACTTC CASSQQGLRDYEQYF
TRBD2 NA TRBJ2-4 TRBV5-6 TGTGCCAGCAGCTTGGCTTGGACTAGCGGGAGCTCAGCCAAAAACATTCAGTACTTC CASSLAWTSGSSAKNIQYF
NA NA TRBJ1-1 TRBV30 TGTGCCTGGAGCGGCGGAAACACTGAAGCTTTCTTT CAWSGGNTEAFF
NA NA TRBJ2-2 TRBV2 TGTGCCAGCGAAGCGAGGGACACCGGGGAGCTGTTTTTT CASEARDTGELFF
TRBD2 NA TRBJ2-1 TRBV15 TGTGCCACCAGCCAGGGAAGCGGGAGCTCCTACAATGAGCAGTTCTTC CATSQGSGSSYNEQFF
TRBD1 NA TRBJ2-4 TRBV28 TGTGCCAGCAGTTTACCGGGACAGGGGAAAAACATTCAGTACTTC CASSLPGQGKNIQYF
TRBD1 NA TRBJ1-5 TRBV28 TGTGCCAGCAGTTTGCAGGTCACGGACAGGGAGCCCCAGCATTTT CASSLQVTDREPQHF
TRBD2 NA TRBJ2-3 TRBV15 TGTGCCACCAGCTCCCAGACTAGCGGTCACACAGATACGCAGTATTTT CATSSQTSGHTDTQYF
NA NA TRBJ1-5 TRBV6-8 TGTGCCAGCAGTTACTGGCACGGTAGAGCGAATCAGCCCCAGCATTTT CASSYWHGRANQPQHF
NA NA TRBJ2-7 TRBV6-1 TGTGCCAGCAGTGAACTCGCCTACGAGCAGTACTTC CASSELAYEQYF
TRBD1 NA TRBJ1-1 TRBV4-2 TGTGCCAGCAGCCAAGATCGGGGGGACAGGGGAAAGTACACTGAAGCTTTCTTT CASSQDRGDRGKYTEAFF